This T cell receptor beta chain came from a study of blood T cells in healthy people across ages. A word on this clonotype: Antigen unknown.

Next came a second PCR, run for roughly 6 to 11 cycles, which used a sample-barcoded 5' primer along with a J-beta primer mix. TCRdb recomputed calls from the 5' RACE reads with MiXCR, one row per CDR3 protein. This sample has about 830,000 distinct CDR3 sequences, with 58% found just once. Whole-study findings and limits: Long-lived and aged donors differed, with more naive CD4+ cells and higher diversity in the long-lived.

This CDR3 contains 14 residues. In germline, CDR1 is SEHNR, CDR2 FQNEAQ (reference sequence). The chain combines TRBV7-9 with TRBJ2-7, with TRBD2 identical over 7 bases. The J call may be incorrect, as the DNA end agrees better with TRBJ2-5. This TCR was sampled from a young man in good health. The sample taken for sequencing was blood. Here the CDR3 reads CASSYSGLSETQYF. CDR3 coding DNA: TGTGCCAGCAGCTACTCGGGACTATCGGAGACCCAGTACTTC.